This T cell receptor beta chain was captured by sequencing in a study of blood T cell repertoires in COVID-19. V gave up 2 bases and J gave up 5 bases, with 17 bases separating them. This CDR3 is 16 amino acids long. Germline V gene sequence: CDR1 SGDLS, CDR2 YYNGEE. Authors' data handling: Quantification of nucleated cells was approximated via reference gene primer amplification. Here immunoSEQ multiplex PCR was the method, and the copy in TCRdb shows in-frame clones only, minus some. That table is the source of V, J and clone size, and D and trimming were worked out from the DNA. The sample carries about 170,000 clones, 85% recorded once.

V gene TRBV9 combines with J gene TRBJ2-1; D perhaps matches TRBD2 (5 bases). Sequenced sample: peripheral blood. The TCR sequence derives from a human donor with acute or convalescent COVID-19. The donor label of this sample is uncertain. The CDR3: CASSVGVLRFDNEQFF. The CDR3 nucleotides are TGTGCCAGCAGCGTGGGAGTTCTTAGGTTCGACAATGAGCAGTTCTTC.